The 4 T cell receptor beta chains in this list originate from one sample, sequenced in a study of CD8 T cells in Susac syndrome. With random hexamers, reverse transcription was performed on roughly 0.5 to 1 ug of RNA. In TCRdb, the immunoSEQ multiplex PCR reads were re-called with MiXCR into one record per CDR3 protein. The sample lists more than 80,000 distinct CDR3 sequences, approximately 95% occurring once. What was sequenced was CD8+ T cells from PBMCs. These receptors came from a human donor with Susac syndrome.

This clonotype was observed once. The genes are TRBV24-1 and TRBJ2-7, with 8 bases that match TRBD1. V dropped 0 bases and J dropped 6; count of bases not matched to a gene: 6. The CDR3 is 15 amino acids. CDR1 KGHDR and CDR2 SFDVKD come from the germline V gene. The CDR3 coding sequence is TGTGCCACCAGTGATTTGCGGACAGGGATCGGCGAGCAGTACTTC. Its translation is CATSDLRTGIGEQYF.

The chain links TRBV29-1 to TRBJ2-1; 7 bases match TRBD2. The CDR3 sequence is 13 residues long. V trimming: 7 bases; J trimming: 0 bases; junction bases outside the gene matches: 3. The germline V gene encodes CDR1 SQVTM and CDR2 ANQGSEA. The CDR3 bases are TGCAGCGCGCGGGGGAGCTCCTACAATGAGCAGTTCTTC. Residues: CSARGSSYNEQFF.

The V gene is TRBV7-3, the J gene TRBJ2-1; 9 bases line up with TRBD2. The CDR3 sequence is 16 residues long. With 5 bases clipped from V and 1 base from J, the junction kept 6 bases outside the gene matches. Germline CDR1 reads SGHTA; CDR2 reads FQGTGA. The CDR3 DNA reads as TGTGCCAGCAGCCTCCGCGGGGGGGGATCCTACAATGAGCAGTTCTTC. It codes for CASSLRGGGSYNEQFF.

The genes are TRBV11-2 and TRBJ2-1, with D possibly matching TRBD2 (5 bases). V dropped 5 bases and J dropped 7 bases, with 18 bases sitting between them. Germline V gene data show CDR1 as SGHAT and CDR2 as FQNNGV. The CDR3 loop spans 15 amino acids. CDR3 nucleotide sequence: TGTGCCAGCAGCGATCCGGAACAAGCGGTTAATGAGCAGTTCTTC. This gives the protein CASSDPEQAVNEQFF.